This TCR beta chain emerged from a study of blood T cell repertoires in COVID-19. Study summary: Samples came from the United States, Italy and Spain, spanning acute and convalescent COVID-19. T cells, B-cell-depleted T cells, or PBMCs supplied cDNA or gDNA.

The CDR3 consists of 14 residues. The V end lost 2 bases, the J end lost 1 base, and 9 bases lay between the germline ends. Per the germline V gene, CDR1 is MNHEY and CDR2 is SVGEGT. In the original analysis: Amplification of reference gene primers was used by the study to estimate nucleated cell counts. The repertoire was sequenced with immunoSEQ multiplex PCR; TCRdb's copy has only in-frame clones and lacks some. V and J calls and clone size are copied from that table; D and trimming were computed from the DNA. Among 130,000 to 150,000 clones, about 80% were seen once, and the ten largest hold 3% to 3.5%.

The TCR originated in an elderly woman with acute or convalescent COVID-19. The chain recombines TRBV6-2 or TRBV6-3 with TRBJ2-7; no definite D call. The sample consisted of peripheral blood. CDR3 DNA sequence: TGTGCCAGCAGTTACCAGGAATTTTCCTACGAGCAGTACTTC. Translating it yields CASSYQEFSYEQYF.